This is a list of T cell receptor beta chains from one sample in a study of identical twins. One entry per CDR3 protein results from TCRdb running MiXCR on the 5' RACE reads. The sample includes roughly 250,000 distinct CDR3 sequences, 11% to 15% seen only once; the top ten take about 9%. The sample consisted of memory (CD45RO+) T cells sorted from blood. All receptors derive from a woman aged 18-35 years in good health. CDR3s leave out the opening cysteine and the closing phenylalanine or tryptophan. Each record gives: V gene, CDR3 protein.

TRBV6-1 | ASSRQGSSNGYT
TRBV5-6 | ASSLFGTQNTEAF
TRBV15 | ATRSDGTGTDTQY
TRBV29-1 | SVDLHPSLQETQY
TRBV9 | ASSVKGTATGELF
TRBV12-3/TRBV12-4 | ASSRGRDYNEQF
TRBV7-2 | ASGHGRAANEQF
TRBV29-1 | SVRTGAAGVGGYT
TRBV11-2 | ASSLLGANVLT
TRBV12-3/TRBV12-4 | ASSRTGGASEAF
TRBV12-3/TRBV12-4 | ASSLGLAGGTYEQY
TRBV12-3/TRBV12-4 | ASTGQGQGTEAF
TRBV5-6 | ASSSGPWADSNQPQH
TRBV10-1 | ASGGDTGELF
TRBV28 | ASSYGGANSPLH
TRBV27 | ASSVVPGTGWDT
TRBV4-1 | ASSQRQGSTGELF
TRBV5-5 | ASRDFLASSGNTIY
TRBV6-5 | ASSSRTGNNSPLH
TRBV18 | ASSPPTGGPRDTQY
TRBV24-1 | ATSGDLEGGELF
TRBV10-2 | ATQDRVPGYT
TRBV29-1 | SVWQITDTQY
TRBV12-3/TRBV12-4 | ASRRSSGNTIY
TRBV2 | ASRDLPGLAGFEQF
TRBV2 | ASSSPWGGAAEQF
TRBV4-3 | ASSQEGASGANVLT
TRBV20-1 | SARRHGNTGELF
TRBV7-7 | ASSPGTGVQEKLF
TRBV6-2/TRBV6-3 | ASLPSHGSGANVLT
TRBV2 | ASSAGRGRKSADYEQY
TRBV7-2 | ASSSTPGPYEQY
TRBV7-8 | ASSLIKNTEAF
TRBV20-1 | SATTNEKLF
TRBV6-2/TRBV6-3 | ASSTIQSAGANVLT
TRBV20-1 | SARGDRLLIQETQY
TRBV20-1 | SANDGNRSTDTQY
TRBV11-3 | ASSPGLAGASTDTQY
TRBV12-3/TRBV12-4 | ASSLGSTYGYT
TRBV5-1 | ASSLGHFSGNTIY
TRBV12-3/TRBV12-4 | ASSLRRSEQY
TRBV12-3/TRBV12-4 | ASSFRGIQY
TRBV5-1 | ASRQAASVSYEQY
TRBV7-2 | ASSFTSPRNTDTQY
TRBV27 | ASSLELYYEQY
TRBV18 | ASSPPASGSETQY
TRBV7-9 | ASSSTDTEAF
TRBV4-3 | ASSRGISYNEQF
TRBV20-1 | SAPRLAGVEETQY